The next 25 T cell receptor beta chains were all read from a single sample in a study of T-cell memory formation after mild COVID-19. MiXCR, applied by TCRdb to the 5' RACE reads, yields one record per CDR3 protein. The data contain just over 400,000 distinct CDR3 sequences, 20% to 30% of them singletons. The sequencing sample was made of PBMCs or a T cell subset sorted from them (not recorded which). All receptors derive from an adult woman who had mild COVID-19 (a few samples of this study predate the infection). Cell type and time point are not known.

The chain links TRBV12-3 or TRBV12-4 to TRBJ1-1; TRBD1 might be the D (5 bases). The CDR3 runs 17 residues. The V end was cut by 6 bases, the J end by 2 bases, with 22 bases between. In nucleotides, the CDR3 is TGTGCCAGCAGCACCGGGACCCGGGTGTACGGAAACACTGAAGCTTTCTTT. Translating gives CASSTGTRVYGNTEAFF.

The CDR3, as DNA: TGTGCCAGCAAGCCGTCAGGGTATTCCTACGAGCAGTACTTC. Its protein is CASKPSGYSYEQYF. J is TRBJ2-7 and V is TRBV5-4; TRBD1 is a possible D gene (5 bases). Germline lookup yields CDR1 SGHNT and CDR2 YYREEE (reference sequence). The V end was cut by 6 bases, the J end by 1 base, with 14 bases between. The CDR3 totals 14 residues. The whole variable domain, remainder taken from reference TRBV5-4 and TRBJ2-7, is ETGVTQSPTHLIKTRGQQVTLRCSSQSGHNTVSWYQQALGQGPQFIFQYYREEENGRGNFPPRFSGLQFPNYSSELNVNALELDDSALYLCASKPSGYSYEQYFGPGTRLTVT.

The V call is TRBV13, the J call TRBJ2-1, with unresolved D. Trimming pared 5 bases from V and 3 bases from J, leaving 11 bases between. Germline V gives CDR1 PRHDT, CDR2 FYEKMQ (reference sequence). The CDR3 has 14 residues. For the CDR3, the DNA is TGTGCCAGCAGCCGTCGGGCCTTCTACAATGAGCAGTTCTTC. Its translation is CASSRRAFYNEQFF.

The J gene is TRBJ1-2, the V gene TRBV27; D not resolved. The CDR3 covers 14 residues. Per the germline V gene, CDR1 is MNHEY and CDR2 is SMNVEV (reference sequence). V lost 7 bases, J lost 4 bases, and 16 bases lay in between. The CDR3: CASIHPPAGYGYTF. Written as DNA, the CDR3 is TGTGCCAGCATCCATCCCCCGGCAGGCTATGGCTACACCTTC.

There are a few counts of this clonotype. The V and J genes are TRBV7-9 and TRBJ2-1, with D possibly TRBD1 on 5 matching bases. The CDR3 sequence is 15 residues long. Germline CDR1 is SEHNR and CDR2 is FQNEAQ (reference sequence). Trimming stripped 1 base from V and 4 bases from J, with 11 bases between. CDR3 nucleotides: TGTGCCAGCAGCTTAGTGGGGCCAGGATACAATGAGCAGTTCTTC. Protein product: CASSLVGPGYNEQFF.

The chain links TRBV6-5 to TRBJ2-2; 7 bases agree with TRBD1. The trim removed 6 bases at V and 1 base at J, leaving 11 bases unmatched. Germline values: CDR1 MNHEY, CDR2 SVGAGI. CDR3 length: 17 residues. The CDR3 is CASRRNRGTVNTGELFF. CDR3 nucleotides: TGTGCCAGCAGACGCAACAGGGGTACCGTGAACACCGGGGAGCTGTTTTTT.

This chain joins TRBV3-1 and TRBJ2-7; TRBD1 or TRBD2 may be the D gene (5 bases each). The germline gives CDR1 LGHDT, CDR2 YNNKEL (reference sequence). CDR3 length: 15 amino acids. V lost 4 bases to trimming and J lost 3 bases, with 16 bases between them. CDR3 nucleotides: TGTGCCAGCAGCCGTAGTGGGGGAAATCACTACGAGCAGTACTTC. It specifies CASSRSGGNHYEQYF.

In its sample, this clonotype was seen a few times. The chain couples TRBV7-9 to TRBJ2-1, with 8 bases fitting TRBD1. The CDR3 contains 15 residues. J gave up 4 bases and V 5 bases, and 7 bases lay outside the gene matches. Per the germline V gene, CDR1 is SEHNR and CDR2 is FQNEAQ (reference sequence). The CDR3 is CASSPPDREYNEQFF. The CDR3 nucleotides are TGTGCCAGCAGCCCACCGGACAGGGAATACAATGAGCAGTTCTTC.

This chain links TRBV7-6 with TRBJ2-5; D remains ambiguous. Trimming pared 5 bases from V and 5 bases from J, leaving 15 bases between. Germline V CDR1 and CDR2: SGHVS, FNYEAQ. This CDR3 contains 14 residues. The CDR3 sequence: CASSLSAVTETQYF. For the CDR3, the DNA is TGTGCCAGCAGCCTCAGCGCGGTCACGGAGACCCAGTACTTC. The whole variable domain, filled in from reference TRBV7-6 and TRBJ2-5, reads GAGVSQSPRYKVTKRGQDVALRCDPISGHVSLYWYRQALGQGPEFLTYFNYEAQQDKSGLPNDRFSAERPEGSISTLTIQRTEQRDSAMYRCASSLSAVTETQYFGPGTRLLVL.

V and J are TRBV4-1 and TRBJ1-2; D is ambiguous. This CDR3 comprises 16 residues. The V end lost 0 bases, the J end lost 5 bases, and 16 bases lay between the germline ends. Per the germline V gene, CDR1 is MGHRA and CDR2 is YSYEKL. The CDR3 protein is CASSQDPPLGGYGYTF. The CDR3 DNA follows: TGCGCCAGCAGCCAAGATCCACCCTTGGGAGGGTATGGCTACACCTTC.

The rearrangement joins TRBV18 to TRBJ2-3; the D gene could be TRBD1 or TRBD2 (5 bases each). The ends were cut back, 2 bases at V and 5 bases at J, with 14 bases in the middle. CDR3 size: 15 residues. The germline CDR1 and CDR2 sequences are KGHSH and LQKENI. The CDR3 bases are TGTGCCAGCTCACCATCTGGGGGTATCGGAGATACGCAGTATTTT. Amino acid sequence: CASSPSGGIGDTQYF.

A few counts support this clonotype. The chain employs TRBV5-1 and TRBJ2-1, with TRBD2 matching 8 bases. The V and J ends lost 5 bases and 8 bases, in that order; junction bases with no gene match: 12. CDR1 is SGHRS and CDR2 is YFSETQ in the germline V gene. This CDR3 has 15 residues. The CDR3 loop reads CASRLTSGVYDEQFF. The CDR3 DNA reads TGCGCCAGCAGACTTACTAGCGGAGTCTATGATGAGCAGTTCTTC.

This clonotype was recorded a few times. The CDR3 loop is CSVESGEAYEQYF. CDR3 DNA sequence: TGCAGCGTTGAGAGTGGGGAGGCCTACGAGCAGTACTTC. The chain links TRBV29-1 to TRBJ2-7; D perhaps matches TRBD2 (6 bases). The germline V gene has CDR1 SQVTM and CDR2 ANQGSEA. The CDR3 loop spans 13 amino acids. V shed 3 bases and J shed 2 bases, with 11 bases lying between them.

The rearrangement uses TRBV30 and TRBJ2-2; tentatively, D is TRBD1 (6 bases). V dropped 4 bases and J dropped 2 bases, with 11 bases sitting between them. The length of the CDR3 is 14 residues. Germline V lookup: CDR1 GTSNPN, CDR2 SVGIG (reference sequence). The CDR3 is CAWTRQANTGELFF. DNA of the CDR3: TGTGCCTGGACACGACAGGCTAACACCGGGGAGCTGTTTTTT.

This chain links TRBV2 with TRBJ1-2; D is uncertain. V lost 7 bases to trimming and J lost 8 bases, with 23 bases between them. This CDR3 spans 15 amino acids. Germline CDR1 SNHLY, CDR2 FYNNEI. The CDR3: CASTEGRRDLVGYTF. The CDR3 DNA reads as TGTGCCAGCACGGAAGGGCGTCGGGATTTGGTCGGCTACACCTTC.

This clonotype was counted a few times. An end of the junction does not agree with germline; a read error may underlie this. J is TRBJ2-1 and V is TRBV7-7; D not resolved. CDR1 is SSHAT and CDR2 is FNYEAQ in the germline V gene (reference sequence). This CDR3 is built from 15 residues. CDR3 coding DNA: TGTGCTAGCAGCCTAGGGATGGATCTTTACAATGAGCAGTTCTTC. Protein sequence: CASSLGMDLYNEQFF.

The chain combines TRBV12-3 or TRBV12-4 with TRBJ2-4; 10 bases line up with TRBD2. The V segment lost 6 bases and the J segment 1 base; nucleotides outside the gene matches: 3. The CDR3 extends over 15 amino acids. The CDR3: CASRLSGGAKNIQYF. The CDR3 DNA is TGTGCCAGCAGACTTAGCGGGGGGGCCAAAAACATTCAGTACTTC.

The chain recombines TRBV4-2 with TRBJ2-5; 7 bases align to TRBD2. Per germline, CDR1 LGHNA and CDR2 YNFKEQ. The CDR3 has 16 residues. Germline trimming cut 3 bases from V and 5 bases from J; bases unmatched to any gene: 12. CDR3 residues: CASSQGIGGSQETQYF. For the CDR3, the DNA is TGTGCCAGCAGCCAGGGAATTGGCGGGAGCCAGGAGACCCAGTACTTC.

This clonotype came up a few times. In nucleotides, the CDR3 is TGCGCCAGCAGCTTGGAGTGGGGGGCTACGGGCGAGCAGTACTTC. The encoded protein is CASSLEWGATGEQYF. V usage is TRBV5-1 and J usage is TRBJ2-7; D might be TRBD1 or TRBD2, each matching 6 bases. Trimming took 0 bases from V and 6 from J, leaving 16 bases between them. The CDR3 totals 15 residues. The germline CDR1 and CDR2 sequences are SGHRS and YFSETQ.

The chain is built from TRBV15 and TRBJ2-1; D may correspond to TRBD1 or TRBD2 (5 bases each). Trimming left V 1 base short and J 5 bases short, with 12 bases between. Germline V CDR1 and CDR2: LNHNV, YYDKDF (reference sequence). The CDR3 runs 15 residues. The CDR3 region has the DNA TGTGCCACCAGCAGAGGCCGGGGCCAGAACAATGAGCAGTTCTTC. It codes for CATSRGRGQNNEQFF.

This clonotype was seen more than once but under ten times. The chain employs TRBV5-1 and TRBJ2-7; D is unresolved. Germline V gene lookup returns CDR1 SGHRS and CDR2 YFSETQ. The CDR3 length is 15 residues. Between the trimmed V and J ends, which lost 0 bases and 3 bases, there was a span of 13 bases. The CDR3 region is CASSLELAPYYEQYF. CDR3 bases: TGCGCCAGCAGCTTGGAACTGGCCCCATACTACGAGCAGTACTTC.

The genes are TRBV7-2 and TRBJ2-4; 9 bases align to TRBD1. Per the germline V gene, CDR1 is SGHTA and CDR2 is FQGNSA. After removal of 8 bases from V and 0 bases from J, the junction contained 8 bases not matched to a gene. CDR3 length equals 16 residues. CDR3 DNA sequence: TGTGCCAGCGCTAACGACAGGGGGGTAGCCAAAAACATTCAGTACTTC. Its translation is CASANDRGVAKNIQYF.

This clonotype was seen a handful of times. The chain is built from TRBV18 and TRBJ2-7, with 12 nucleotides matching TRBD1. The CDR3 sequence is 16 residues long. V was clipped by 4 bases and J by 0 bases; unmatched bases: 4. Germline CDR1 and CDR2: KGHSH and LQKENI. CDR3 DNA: TGTGCCAGCTCACGAACGGGACAGGGGGCCTCCTACGAGCAGTACTTC. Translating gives CASSRTGQGASYEQYF.

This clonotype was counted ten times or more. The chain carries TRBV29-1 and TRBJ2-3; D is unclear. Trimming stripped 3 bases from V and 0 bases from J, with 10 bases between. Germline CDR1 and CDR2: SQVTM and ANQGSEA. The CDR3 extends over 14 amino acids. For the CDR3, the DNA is TGCAGCGTTGACGACGCGACTAGCACAGATACGCAGTATTTT. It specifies CSVDDATSTDTQYF.

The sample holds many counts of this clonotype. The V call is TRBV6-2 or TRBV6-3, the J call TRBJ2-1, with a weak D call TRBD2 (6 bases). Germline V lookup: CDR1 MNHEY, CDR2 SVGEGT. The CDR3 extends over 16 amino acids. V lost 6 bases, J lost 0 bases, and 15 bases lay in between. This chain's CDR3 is CASSDPGVGSYNEQFF. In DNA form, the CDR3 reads TGTGCCAGCAGCGACCCGGGAGTCGGCTCCTACAATGAGCAGTTCTTC.